The rows below give T cell receptor beta chains drawn from one sample of a study of early T cells in non-severe SARS-CoV-2 infection. A single record per CDR3 protein comes from TCRdb applying MiXCR to the 5' RACE reads. The sample includes tens of thousands of distinct CDR3 sequences, roughly 6% of them seen just once. The sequenced sample was whole blood, obtained at baseline. The receptors were sampled from an adult who was a healthcare worker with PCR-confirmed SARS-CoV-2 infection or an uninfected control (not recorded which). The CDR3 runs from the conserved cysteine through the conserved F or W. Fields, in order: V gene, D gene, clone size, J gene, CDR3 DNA, CDR3 protein. D genes are given only for firm matches. Clone size is not always given. Where it is, it says once, few, many or a class for expanded clones.

TRBV12-3/TRBV12-4,TRBD1,many,TRBJ2-2,TGTGCCAGCGCCCGGGACAGGGGTTTTTCCGGGGAGCTGTTTTTT,CASARDRGFSGELFF
TRBV6-2/TRBV6-3,NA,many,TRBJ1-1,TGTGCCAGCACTCGGCCGGGGATGAACACTGAAGCTTTCTTT,CASTRPGMNTEAFF
TRBV28,NA,many,TRBJ2-7,TGTGCCAGCAGCCCGACGGGGCTCCACGAGCAGTACTTC,CASSPTGLHEQYF
TRBV5-1,NA,many,TRBJ2-2,TGCGCCAGCAGCTTTTCGGCCATGAACACCGGGGAGCTGTTTTTT,CASSFSAMNTGELFF
TRBV28,TRBD1,few,TRBJ1-5,TGTGCCAGCAGTACCTTTAGGGACAGGGGTAAGGATCAGCCCCAGCATTTT,CASSTFRDRGKDQPQHF
TRBV30,TRBD1,NA,TRBJ1-2,TGTGCCTGGAGTAGGGACAGGGTCGATGGCTACACCTTC,CAWSRDRVDGYTF
TRBV24-1,TRBD2,NA,TRBJ2-5,TGTGCCACCAGTGATTTGGAGCGGGACGAAGAGACCCAGTACTTC,CATSDLERDEETQYF
TRBV6-6,NA,many,TRBJ2-5,TGTGCCAGCAGTTACAACGGAGAAGTTGGGGGGACCCAGTACTTC,CASSYNGEVGGTQYF
TRBV7-6,NA,many,TRBJ2-3,TGTGCCAGCAGCAGGGGCGTGTCAGATACGCAGTATTTT,CASSRGVSDTQYF
TRBV28,NA,NA,TRBJ2-7,TGTGCCAGCAGGCCTGGGGGAAAATACGAGCAGTACTTC,CASRPGGKYEQYF
TRBV7-2,TRBD1,many,TRBJ2-6,TGTGCCAGCAGCTTAGCGGGGACAGGGGTCGGGGCCAACGTCCTGACTTTC,CASSLAGTGVGANVLTF
TRBV6-5,NA,many,TRBJ2-7,TGTGCCAGCAGTTACTTTGGTGAGGCCGAGCAGTACTTC,CASSYFGEAEQYF
TRBV20-1,NA,many,TRBJ1-5,TGCAGTGCTAGAGCGGGGCAGGTTATGTCAGCCCAGCATTTT,CSARAGQVMSAQHF
TRBV18,NA,few,TRBJ1-2,TGTGCCAGCTCACCCGGGACGGACTATGGCTACACCTTC,CASSPGTDYGYTF
TRBV6-2/TRBV6-3,TRBD1,many,TRBJ2-3,TGTGCCAGCTCAGGAAGGGGGCCGAGATGGACAGATACGCAGTATTTT,CASSGRGPRWTDTQYF
TRBV7-2,NA,few,TRBJ2-1,TGTGCCAGCAGCTTAGCATATGGTACCTACAATGAGCAGTTCTTC,CASSLAYGTYNEQFF
TRBV6-4,TRBD1,NA,TRBJ2-6,TGTGCCACCAGACGGTTAAACGAACGGGACAGAGGCCACTCTGGGGCCAACGTCCTGACTTTC,CATRRLNERDRGHSGANVLTF
TRBV20-1,NA,NA,TRBJ2-1,TGCAGTGCTCACTCAACTACGGGACTTCTAAGGGAGTTCTTC,CSAHSTTGLLREFF
TRBV27,NA,many,TRBJ1-4,TGTGCCAGCAGTCCAGCGGGACCGGTCAGTGGGGAAAAACTGTTTTTT,CASSPAGPVSGEKLFF
TRBV4-2,NA,NA,TRBJ1-1,TGTGCCAGCAGCCAAGATCGAGGGGAAAGCACTGAAGCTTTCTTT,CASSQDRGESTEAFF
TRBV5-1,NA,many,TRBJ1-1,TGCGCCAGCAGCTTGGTCCTTTGGGGGTCTGAAGCTTTCTTT,CASSLVLWGSEAFF
TRBV7-9,TRBD1,NA,TRBJ1-3,TGTGCCAGCAGCTACGGACAGGGGGACAAGGACACCATATATTTT,CASSYGQGDKDTIYF
TRBV4-2,TRBD1,medium-sized,TRBJ2-3,TGTGCCAGCAGCCAAGATCGATTACAGGGGGCCGGGACAGATACGCAGTATTTT,CASSQDRLQGAGTDTQYF
TRBV15,NA,many,TRBJ2-6,TGTGCCACCAGCGTTAGTCCAGGGCCCTCTGGGGCCAACGTCCTGACTTTC,CATSVSPGPSGANVLTF
TRBV4-3,TRBD2,many,TRBJ2-5,TGCGCCAGCAGCCAAGATTGGACTAGCGGGCAAGAGACCCAGTACTTC,CASSQDWTSGQETQYF
TRBV4-3,NA,NA,TRBJ2-2,TGCGCCAGCAGCCCAACCGGGGCCCCAACCGGGGAGCTGTTTTTT,CASSPTGAPTGELFF
TRBV7-3,NA,many,TRBJ2-3,TGTGCCAGCAGCCCGATGGACTCAGATACGCAGTATTTT,CASSPMDSDTQYF
TRBV6-4,TRBD2,few,TRBJ2-3,TGTGCCAGCAGTACAACTAGCGGGGGGGCAGATACGCAGTATTTT,CASSTTSGGADTQYF
TRBV11-2,NA,many,TRBJ2-5,TGTGCCAGCAGCTTCAGTACTAGCAGAGAGACCCAGTACTTC,CASSFSTSRETQYF
TRBV11-2,NA,many,TRBJ1-2,TGTGCCAGCAGCTTAGGACAGTCTAACTATGGCTACACCTTC,CASSLGQSNYGYTF
TRBV30,NA,many,TRBJ2-7,TGTGCCTGGAGCTCGTACTACGAGCAGTACTTC,CAWSSYYEQYF
TRBV3-1,TRBD2,few,TRBJ2-3,TGTGCCAGCAGCCCGAAACGGACTAGCGGTGTTTTGGGCACAGATACGCAGTATTTT,CASSPKRTSGVLGTDTQYF
TRBV7-2,NA,many,TRBJ2-6,TGTGCCAGCAGCCAAGCCACGCTTGGGGCCAACGTCCTGACTTTC,CASSQATLGANVLTF
TRBV9,TRBD1,many,TRBJ1-2,TGTGCCAGCAGCGGGACAGGTGCACACTATGGCTACACCTTC,CASSGTGAHYGYTF
TRBV7-3,NA,many,TRBJ2-2,TGTGCCAGCAGTGGAGACAGGATCCTGCGAGGGAACACCGGGGAGCTGTTTTTT,CASSGDRILRGNTGELFF
TRBV19,NA,few,TRBJ2-1,TGTGCCAGTAGTATTATCGGGGATTACAATGAGCAGTTCTTC,CASSIIGDYNEQFF
TRBV12-3/TRBV12-4,NA,NA,TRBJ2-3,TGTGCCAGCAGTCCAATTGGCGGGGACCTACAAGATACGCAGTATTTT,CASSPIGGDLQDTQYF
TRBV12-3/TRBV12-4,NA,few,TRBJ2-1,TGTGCCAGCAGTCAAGGACATTCCTACAATGAGCAGTTCTTC,CASSQGHSYNEQFF
TRBV3-1,NA,NA,TRBJ2-1,TGTGCCAGCAGCCAAGAACATAACTCCTACAATGAGCAGTTCTTC,CASSQEHNSYNEQFF
TRBV5-4,TRBD2,NA,TRBJ2-3,TGTGCCAGCAGCTTGGGGACTAGCGGCATTAGCACAGATACGCAGTATTTT,CASSLGTSGISTDTQYF
TRBV5-6,TRBD1,NA,TRBJ1-1,TGTGCCAGCAGCCCATCGAGTGGACAGGGCGGTATGAACACTGAAGCTTTCTTT,CASSPSSGQGGMNTEAFF
TRBV7-2,NA,many,TRBJ2-3,TGTGCCAGCAGCCCGAACCTCTTAACCACAGATACGCAGTATTTT,CASSPNLLTTDTQYF
TRBV9,TRBD2,NA,TRBJ2-1,TGTGCCAGCAGTCTAGTAGCGGGGGGCTGGAATGAGCAGTTCTTC,CASSLVAGGWNEQFF
TRBV29-1,NA,few,TRBJ2-7,TGCAGCGTTGAAGCGGGAGAGGGCCGTACCTACGAGCAGTACTTC,CSVEAGEGRTYEQYF
TRBV12-3/TRBV12-4,NA,few,TRBJ1-5,TGTGCCAGCAGTTTCGTCGGGGCCGATCAGCCCCAGCATTTT,CASSFVGADQPQHF
TRBV20-1,TRBD1,NA,TRBJ1-2,TGCAGTGCTAGAGATCAGGTCAGGGGGGATGGCTACACCTTC,CSARDQVRGDGYTF
TRBV12-3/TRBV12-4,TRBD1,few,TRBJ2-3,TGTGCCAGCAGTTTCCAGACAGGGGGACCGGATACGCAGTATTTT,CASSFQTGGPDTQYF
TRBV5-1,TRBD1,many,TRBJ1-6,TGCGCCAGCAGCCCCGCCTTCAGGGACAGCGGGACGTCACCCCTCCACTTT,CASSPAFRDSGTSPLHF
TRBV28,NA,many,TRBJ1-6,TGTGCCAGCAGGGTGGGTTTACGCTCACCCCTCCACTTT,CASRVGLRSPLHF
TRBV20-1,TRBD2,NA,TRBJ2-3,TGCAGTGCTCCGGGACTAGCGACAGATACGCAGTATTTT,CSAPGLATDTQYF